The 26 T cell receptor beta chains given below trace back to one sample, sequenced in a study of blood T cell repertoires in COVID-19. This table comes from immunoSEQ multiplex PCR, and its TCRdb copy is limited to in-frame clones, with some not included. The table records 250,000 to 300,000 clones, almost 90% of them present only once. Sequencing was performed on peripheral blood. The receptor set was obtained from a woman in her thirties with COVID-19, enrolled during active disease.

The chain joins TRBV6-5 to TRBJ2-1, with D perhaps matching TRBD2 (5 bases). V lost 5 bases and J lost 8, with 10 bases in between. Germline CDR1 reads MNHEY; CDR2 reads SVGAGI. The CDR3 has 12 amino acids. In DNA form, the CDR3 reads TGTGCCAGCAGTCCCACTAGTCATGAGCAGTTCTTC. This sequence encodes CASSPTSHEQFF.

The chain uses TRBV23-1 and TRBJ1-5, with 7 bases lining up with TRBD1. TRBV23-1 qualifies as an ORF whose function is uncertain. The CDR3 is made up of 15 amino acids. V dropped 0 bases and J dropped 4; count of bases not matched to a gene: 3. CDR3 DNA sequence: TGCGCCAGCAGTCAATCAGGGGGCGAAAATCAGCCCCAGCATTTT. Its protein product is CASSQSGGENQPQHF.

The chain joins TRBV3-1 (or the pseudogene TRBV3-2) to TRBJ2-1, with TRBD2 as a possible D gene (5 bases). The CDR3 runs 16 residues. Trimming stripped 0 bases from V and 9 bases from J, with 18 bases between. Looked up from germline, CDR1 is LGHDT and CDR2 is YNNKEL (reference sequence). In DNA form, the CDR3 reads TGTGCCAGCAGCCAAGATTGGATAGCGCCAGGCGGTGAGCAGTTCTTC. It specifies CASSQDWIAPGGEQFF.

The CDR3 bases are TGCAGCGCCGACAGTGGGGGGTATGGCTACACCTTC. As protein: CSADSGGYGYTF. J is TRBJ1-2 and V is TRBV29-1; possible D gene TRBD1, 5 bases. This CDR3 is 12 amino acids long. V gave up 7 bases and J gave up 5 bases, with 14 bases separating them. Germline assignment: CDR1 SQVTM and CDR2 ANQGSEA.

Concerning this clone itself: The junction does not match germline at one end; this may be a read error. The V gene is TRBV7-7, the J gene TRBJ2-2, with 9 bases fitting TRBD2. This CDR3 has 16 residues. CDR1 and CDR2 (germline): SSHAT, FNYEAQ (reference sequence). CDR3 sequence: CASSSGLATNTGELFF. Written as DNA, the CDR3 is TGTGCTAGCAGCTCGGGACTAGCCACGAACACCGGGGAGCTGTTTTTT.

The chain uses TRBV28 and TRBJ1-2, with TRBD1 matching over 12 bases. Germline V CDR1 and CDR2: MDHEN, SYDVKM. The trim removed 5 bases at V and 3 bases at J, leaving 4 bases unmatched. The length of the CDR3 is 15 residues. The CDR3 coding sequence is TGTGCCAGCAGTACCGGGACAGGGGGCGACTATGGCTACACCTTC. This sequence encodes CASSTGTGGDYGYTF.

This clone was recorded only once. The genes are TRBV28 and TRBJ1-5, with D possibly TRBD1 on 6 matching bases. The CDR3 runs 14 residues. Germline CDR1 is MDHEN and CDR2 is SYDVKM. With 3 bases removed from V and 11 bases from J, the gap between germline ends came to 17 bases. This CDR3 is CASSLRGQGPAQHF. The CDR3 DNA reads TGTGCCAGCAGTTTGCGGGGGCAGGGTCCGGCCCAGCATTTT.

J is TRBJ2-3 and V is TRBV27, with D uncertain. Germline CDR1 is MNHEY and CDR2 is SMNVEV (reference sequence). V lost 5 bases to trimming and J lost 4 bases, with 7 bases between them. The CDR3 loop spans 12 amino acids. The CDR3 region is CASSPRADTQYF. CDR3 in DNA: TGTGCCAGCAGTCCTCGAGCAGATACGCAGTATTTT.

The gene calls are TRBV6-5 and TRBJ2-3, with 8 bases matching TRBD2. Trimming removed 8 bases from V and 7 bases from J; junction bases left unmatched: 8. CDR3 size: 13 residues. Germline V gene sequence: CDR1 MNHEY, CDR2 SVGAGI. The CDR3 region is CASGEASGHTQYF. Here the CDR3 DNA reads TGTGCCAGCGGAGAGGCTAGCGGGCATACGCAGTATTTT.

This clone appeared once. CDR3: CASSVRDYYNEQFF. The CDR3 nucleotides are TGTGCCAGCAGTGTACGGGACTACTACAATGAGCAGTTCTTC. The V gene is TRBV2, the J gene TRBJ2-1; 7 nucleotides agree with TRBD2. Germline V gene data show CDR1 as SNHLY and CDR2 as FYNNEI. The trim removed 4 bases at V and 3 bases at J, leaving 3 bases unmatched. This CDR3 comprises 14 residues.

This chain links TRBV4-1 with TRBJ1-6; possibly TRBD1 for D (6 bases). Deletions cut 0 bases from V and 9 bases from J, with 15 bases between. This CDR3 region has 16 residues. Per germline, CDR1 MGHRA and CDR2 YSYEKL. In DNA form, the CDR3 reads TGCGCCAGCAGCCAAGAAAAAACAGGGAGTCTTTCACCCCTCCACTTT. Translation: CASSQEKTGSLSPLHF.

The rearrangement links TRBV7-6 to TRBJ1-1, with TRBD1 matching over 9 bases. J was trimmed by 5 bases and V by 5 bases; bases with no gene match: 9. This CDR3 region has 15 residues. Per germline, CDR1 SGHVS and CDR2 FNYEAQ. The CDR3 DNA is TGTGCCAGCAGCATCGGCGGGACAGGGACGACTGAAGCTTTCTTT. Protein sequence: CASSIGGTGTTEAFF.

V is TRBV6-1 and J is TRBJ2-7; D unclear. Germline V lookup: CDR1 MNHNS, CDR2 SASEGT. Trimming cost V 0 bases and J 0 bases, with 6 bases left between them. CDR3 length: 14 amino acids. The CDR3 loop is CASSEAGGSYEQYF. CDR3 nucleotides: TGTGCCAGCAGTGAAGCTGGCGGCTCCTACGAGCAGTACTTC.

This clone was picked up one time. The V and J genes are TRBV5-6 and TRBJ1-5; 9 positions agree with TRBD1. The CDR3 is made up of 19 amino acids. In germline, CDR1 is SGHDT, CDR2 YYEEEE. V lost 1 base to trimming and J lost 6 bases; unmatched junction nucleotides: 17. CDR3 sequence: CASSLTRRTGEDRSQPQHF. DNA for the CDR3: TGTGCCAGCAGCTTGACGAGAAGGACAGGGGAGGATCGAAGTCAGCCCCAGCATTTT.

The CDR3 bases are TGTGCCAGCAACCAAGGACAGGGGGTGGTTGAAGCTTTCTTT. This translates into CASNQGQGVVEAFF. The chain combines TRBV6-6 with TRBJ1-1; 10 bases align to TRBD1. V lost 7 bases, J lost 7 bases, and 9 bases stayed unmatched. Germline V gene data show CDR1 as MNHNY and CDR2 as SVGAGI (reference sequence). The CDR3 totals 14 residues.

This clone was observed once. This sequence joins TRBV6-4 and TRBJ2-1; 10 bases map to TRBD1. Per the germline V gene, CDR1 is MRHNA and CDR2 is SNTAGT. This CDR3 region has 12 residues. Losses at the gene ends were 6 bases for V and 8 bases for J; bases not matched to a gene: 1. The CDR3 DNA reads TGTGCCAGCAGGACAGGGGGCGATGAGCAGTTCTTC. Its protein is CASRTGGDEQFF.

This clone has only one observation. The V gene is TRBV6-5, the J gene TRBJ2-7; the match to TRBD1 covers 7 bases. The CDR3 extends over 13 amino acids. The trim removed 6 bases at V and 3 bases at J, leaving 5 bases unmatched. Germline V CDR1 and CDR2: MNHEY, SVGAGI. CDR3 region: CASRPGQNYEQYF. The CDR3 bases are TGTGCCAGCAGACCGGGACAGAACTACGAGCAGTACTTC.

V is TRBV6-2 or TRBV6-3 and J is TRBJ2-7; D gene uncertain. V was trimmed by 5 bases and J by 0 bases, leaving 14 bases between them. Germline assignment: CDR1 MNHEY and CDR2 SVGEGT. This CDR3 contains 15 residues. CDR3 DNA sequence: TGTGCCAGCAGTGGCCGGGTCCTAACCTCCTACGAGCAGTACTTC. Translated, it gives CASSGRVLTSYEQYF.

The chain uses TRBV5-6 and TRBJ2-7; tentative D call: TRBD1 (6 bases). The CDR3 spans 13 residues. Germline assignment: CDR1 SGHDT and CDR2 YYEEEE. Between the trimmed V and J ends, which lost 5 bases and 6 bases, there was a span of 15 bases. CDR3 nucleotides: TGTGCCAGCAGTAGGGGGTACTCATCCGAGCAGTACTTC. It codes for CASSRGYSSEQYF.

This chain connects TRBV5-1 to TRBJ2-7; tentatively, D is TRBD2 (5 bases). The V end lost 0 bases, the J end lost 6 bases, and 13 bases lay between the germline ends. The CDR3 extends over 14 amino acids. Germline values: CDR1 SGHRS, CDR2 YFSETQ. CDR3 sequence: CASSLGPDLGEQYF. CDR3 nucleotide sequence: TGCGCCAGCAGCTTGGGGCCGGACTTGGGCGAGCAGTACTTC.

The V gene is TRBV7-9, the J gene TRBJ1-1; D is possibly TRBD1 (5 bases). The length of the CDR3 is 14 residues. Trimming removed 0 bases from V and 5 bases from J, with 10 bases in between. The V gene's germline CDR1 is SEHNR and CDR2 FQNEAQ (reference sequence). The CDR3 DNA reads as TGTGCCAGCAGCTTAGCCAGGGCCAGAACTGAAGCTTTCTTT. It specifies CASSLARARTEAFF.

DNA for the CDR3: TGTGCCTGGGCCATCGGACAGGGAAATTCACCCCTCCACTTT. The encoded protein is CAWAIGQGNSPLHF. The chain links TRBV30 to TRBJ1-6; 8 bases fit TRBD1. J gave up 7 bases and V 5 bases, and 7 bases lay outside the gene matches. There are 14 residues in the CDR3. The germline V gene has CDR1 GTSNPN and CDR2 SVGIG (reference sequence).

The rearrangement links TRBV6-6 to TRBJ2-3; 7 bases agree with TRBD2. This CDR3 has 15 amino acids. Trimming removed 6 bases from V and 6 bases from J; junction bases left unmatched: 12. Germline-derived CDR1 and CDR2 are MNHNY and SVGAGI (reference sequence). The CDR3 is CASSPAQRGMDTQYF. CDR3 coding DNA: TGTGCCAGCAGCCCTGCTCAGCGGGGTATGGATACGCAGTATTTT.

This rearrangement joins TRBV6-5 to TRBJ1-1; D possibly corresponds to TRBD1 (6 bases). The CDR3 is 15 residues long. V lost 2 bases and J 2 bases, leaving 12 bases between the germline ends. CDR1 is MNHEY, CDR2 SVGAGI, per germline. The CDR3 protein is CASSYQRQANTEAFF. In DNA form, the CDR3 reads TGTGCCAGCAGTTACCAACGACAGGCCAACACTGAAGCTTTCTTT.

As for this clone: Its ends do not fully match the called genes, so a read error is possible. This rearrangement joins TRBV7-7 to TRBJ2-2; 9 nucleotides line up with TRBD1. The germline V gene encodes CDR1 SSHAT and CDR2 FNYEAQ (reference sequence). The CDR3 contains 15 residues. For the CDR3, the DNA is TGTGCTAGCAGCACCGGGACAGGGAATCCCGGGGAGCTGTTTTTT. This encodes CASSTGTGNPGELFF.

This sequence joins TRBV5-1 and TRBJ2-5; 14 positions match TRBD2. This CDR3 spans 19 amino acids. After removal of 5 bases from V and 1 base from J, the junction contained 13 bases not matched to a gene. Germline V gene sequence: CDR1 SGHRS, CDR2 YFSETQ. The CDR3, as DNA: TGCGCCAGCAGGGGGGGAAAGGGACTAGCGGGAGCCCCCCAAGAGACCCAGTACTTC. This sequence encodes CASRGGKGLAGAPQETQYF.